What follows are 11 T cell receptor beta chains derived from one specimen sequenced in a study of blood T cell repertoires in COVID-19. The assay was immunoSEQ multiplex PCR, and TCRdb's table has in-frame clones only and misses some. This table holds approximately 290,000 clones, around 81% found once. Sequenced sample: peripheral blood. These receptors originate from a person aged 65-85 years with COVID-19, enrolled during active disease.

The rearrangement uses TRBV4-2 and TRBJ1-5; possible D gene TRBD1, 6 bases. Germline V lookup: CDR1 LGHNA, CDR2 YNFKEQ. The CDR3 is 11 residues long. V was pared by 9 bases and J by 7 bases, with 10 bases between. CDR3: CASPGEQPQHF. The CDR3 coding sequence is TGTGCCAGTCCAGGGGAACAGCCCCAGCATTTT.

The CDR3 protein is CASSRTASWAEAFF. The CDR3 region has the DNA TGTGCCAGTAGTAGGACAGCCAGCTGGGCTGAAGCTTTCTTT. The V and J genes are TRBV19 and TRBJ1-1; tentatively, D is TRBD1 (6 bases). This CDR3 is 14 amino acids long. Trimming stripped 4 bases from V and 6 bases from J, with 15 bases between. CDR1 is LNHDA and CDR2 is SQIVND in the germline V gene (reference sequence).

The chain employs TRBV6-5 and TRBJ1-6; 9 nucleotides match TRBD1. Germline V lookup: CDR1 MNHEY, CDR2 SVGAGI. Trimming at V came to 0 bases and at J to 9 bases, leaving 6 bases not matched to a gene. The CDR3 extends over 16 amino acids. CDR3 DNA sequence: TGTGCCAGCAGTTACTCGCCACGGACAGGGGCTTCACCCCTCCACTTT. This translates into CASSYSPRTGASPLHF.

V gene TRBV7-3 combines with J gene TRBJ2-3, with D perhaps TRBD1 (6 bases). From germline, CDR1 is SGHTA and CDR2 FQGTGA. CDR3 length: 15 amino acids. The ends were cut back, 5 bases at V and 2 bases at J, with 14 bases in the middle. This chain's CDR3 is CASSPAWDNTDTQYF. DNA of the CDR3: TGTGCCAGCAGCCCTGCTTGGGACAACACAGATACGCAGTATTTT.

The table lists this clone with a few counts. The CDR3 DNA reads TGTGCCAGCAGCTTAGCGGTACACAAAGAGACCCAGTACTTC. It translates to CASSLAVHKETQYF. This sequence joins TRBV7-2 and TRBJ2-5; D unresolved. V gave up 0 bases and J gave up 3 bases, with 8 bases separating them. Germline V CDR1 and CDR2: SGHTA, FQGNSA. The CDR3 spans 14 residues.

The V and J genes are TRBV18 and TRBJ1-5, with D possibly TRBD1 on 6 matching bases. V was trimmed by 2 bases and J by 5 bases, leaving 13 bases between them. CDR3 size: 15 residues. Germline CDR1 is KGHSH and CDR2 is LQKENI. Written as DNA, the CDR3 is TGTGCCAGCTCACCAGTCCCGACAGGATATCAGCCCCAGCATTTT. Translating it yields CASSPVPTGYQPQHF.

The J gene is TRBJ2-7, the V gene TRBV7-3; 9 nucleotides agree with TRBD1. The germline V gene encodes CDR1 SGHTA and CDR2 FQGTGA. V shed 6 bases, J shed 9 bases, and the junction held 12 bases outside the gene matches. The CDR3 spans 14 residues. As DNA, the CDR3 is TGTGCCAGCAGTCCGGTCCCGGGACAGGGTTGGCAGTACTTC. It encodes CASSPVPGQGWQYF.

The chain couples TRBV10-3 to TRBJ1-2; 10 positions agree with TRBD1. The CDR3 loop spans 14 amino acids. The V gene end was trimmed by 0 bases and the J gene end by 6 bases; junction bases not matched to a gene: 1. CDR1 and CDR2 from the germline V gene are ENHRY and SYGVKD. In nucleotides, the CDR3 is TGTGCCATCAGTGAGTCCGGGACAGGGGATGGCTACACCTTC. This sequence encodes CAISESGTGDGYTF.

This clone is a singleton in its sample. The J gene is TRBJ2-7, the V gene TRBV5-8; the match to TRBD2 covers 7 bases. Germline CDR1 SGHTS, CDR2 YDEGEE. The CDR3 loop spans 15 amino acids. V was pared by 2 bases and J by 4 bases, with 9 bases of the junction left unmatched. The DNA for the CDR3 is TGTGCCAGCAGCTTAGAGGGGCGGGAGTTTTACGAGCAGTACTTC. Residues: CASSLEGREFYEQYF.

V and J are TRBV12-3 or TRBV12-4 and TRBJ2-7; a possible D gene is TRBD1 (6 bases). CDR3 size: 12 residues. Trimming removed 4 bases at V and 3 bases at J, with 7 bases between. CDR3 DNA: TGTGCCAGCAGTTCGGACAGCTACGAGCAGTACTTC. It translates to CASSSDSYEQYF.

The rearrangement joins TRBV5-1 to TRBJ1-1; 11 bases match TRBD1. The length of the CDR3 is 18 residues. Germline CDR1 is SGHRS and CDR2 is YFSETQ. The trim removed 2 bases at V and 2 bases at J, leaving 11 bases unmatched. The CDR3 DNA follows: TGCGCCAGCAGCTTTTTTGGGACAGGGGGAGGGAGAAACACTGAAGCTTTCTTT. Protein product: CASSFFGTGGGRNTEAFF. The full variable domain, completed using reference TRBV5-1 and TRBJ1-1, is KAGVTQTPRYLIKTRGQQVTLSCSPISGHRSVSWYQQTPGQGLQFLFEYFSETQRNKGNFPGRFSGRQFSNSRSEMNVSTLELGDSALYLCASSFFGTGGGRNTEAFFGQGTRLTVV.